This T cell receptor (beta chain) was sequenced during a study of cytomegalovirus exposure and HLA in healthy donors. Study context: Of all 400 or so donors who were genotyped, 70% to 85% belonged to the Caucasian-associated ancestry cluster. Study-wide findings and caveats: Later analysis suggested links between common viral pathogens and several top significant clusters. Earlier analysis yielded a pattern in which most TCR beta V segments were productive about 90% or about 30% of the time.

To note about this clone: Antigen: not known.

PCR primers comprised 60 Vbeta and 13 Jbeta primers. Some clones are missing from TCRdb's copy, which holds only in-frame ones; the method was immunoSEQ multiplex PCR. The sample records around 160,000 clones, just under 80% being singletons. When sampled, the donors appeared nominally healthy, though they likely had unrecorded immune exposures. CDR3 length equals 15 residues. With 3 bases removed from V and 1 base from J, the gap between germline ends came to 10 bases. The germline V gene has CDR1 SGHTA and CDR2 FQGNSA. Sequenced material: PBMCs. The chain is built from TRBV7-2 and TRBJ2-1; weak D call: TRBD2 (6 bases). The clonotype was recovered from a man between 18 and 29 years old in good health and CMV-seropositive. Written as DNA, the CDR3 is TGTGCCAGCAGCTTGGGGGGAAATTCCTACAATGAGCAGTTCTTC. Translation gives CASSLGGNSYNEQFF.